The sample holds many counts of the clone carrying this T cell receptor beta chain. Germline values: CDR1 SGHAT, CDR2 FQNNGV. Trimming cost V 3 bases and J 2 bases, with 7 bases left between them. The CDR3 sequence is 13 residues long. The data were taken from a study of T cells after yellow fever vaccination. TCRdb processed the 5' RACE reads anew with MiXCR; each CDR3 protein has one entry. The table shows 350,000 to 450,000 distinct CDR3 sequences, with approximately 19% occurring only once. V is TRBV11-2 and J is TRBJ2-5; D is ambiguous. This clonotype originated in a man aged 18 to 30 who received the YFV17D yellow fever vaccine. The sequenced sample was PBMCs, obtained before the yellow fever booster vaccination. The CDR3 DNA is TGTGCCAGCAGCTTTTCCGGGCAAGAGACCCAGTACTTC. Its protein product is CASSFSGQETQYF.